The T cell receptor beta chain described here comes from a study of cytomegalovirus exposure and HLA in healthy donors. The CDR3 is 14 amino acids. V was clipped by 1 base and J by 4 bases; unmatched bases: 5. The germline gives CDR1 SQVTM, CDR2 ANQGSEA. Amplification used 60 Vbeta primers and 13 Jbeta primers. Original handling: Later work found tens of millions of unique TCR beta chains, with 9 million to 13 million shared. The repertoire was sequenced with immunoSEQ multiplex PCR; TCRdb's copy has only in-frame clones and lacks some. The V and J calls and clone size were taken over from that table, and D and trimming were inferred from the DNA. The data show fewer than 200,000 clones, roughly 80% seen once. Findings and caveats of the study: TCR beta chains numbering under 200 were designated cytomegalovirus-associated. It was assumed in the presence/absence analyses that sequencing depth was roughly uniform across donors. A later analysis showed HLA-associated TCR beta chains outstripping equally common others in clonal expansion.

This clone was counted once. Its antigen is not known. Different DNA sequences within this sample yield the same CDR3. The receptor's source is a man aged 40-49 years in good health and CMV-seronegative. The V call is TRBV29-1, the J call TRBJ1-2; TRBD1 agrees at 8 bases. The source material was PBMCs. CDR3 loop: CSVEGQGAFYGYTF. The CDR3 DNA reads TGCAGCGTTGAAGGCCAGGGGGCCTTCTATGGCTACACCTTC.